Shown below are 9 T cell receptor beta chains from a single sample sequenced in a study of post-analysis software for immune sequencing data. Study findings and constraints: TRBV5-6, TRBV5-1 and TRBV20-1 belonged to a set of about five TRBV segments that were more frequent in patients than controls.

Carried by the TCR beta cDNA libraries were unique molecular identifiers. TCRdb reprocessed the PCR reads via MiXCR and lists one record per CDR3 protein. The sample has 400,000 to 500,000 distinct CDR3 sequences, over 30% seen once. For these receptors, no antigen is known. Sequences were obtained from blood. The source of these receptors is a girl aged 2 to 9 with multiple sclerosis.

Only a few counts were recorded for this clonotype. This CDR3 reads CSARRTGTYEQYF. The CDR3 nucleotides are TGCAGTGCTAGGAGGACAGGAACTTACGAGCAGTACTTC. V and J are TRBV20-1 and TRBJ2-7, with 7 bases fitting TRBD1. Germline CDR1 DFQATT, CDR2 SNEGSKA (reference sequence). This CDR3 comprises 13 residues. V was clipped by 3 bases and J by 4 bases; unmatched bases: 6.

CDR3 DNA: TGCGCCAGCAGCTTGGCGCCAGCCACTTATAGCAATCAGCCCCAGCATTTT. It yields the protein CASSLAPATYSNQPQHF. The chain combines TRBV5-1 with TRBJ1-5; no reliable D call. Germline assignment: CDR1 SGHRS and CDR2 YFSETQ. This CDR3 region has 17 residues. Trimming left V 0 bases short and J 0 bases short, with 13 bases between.

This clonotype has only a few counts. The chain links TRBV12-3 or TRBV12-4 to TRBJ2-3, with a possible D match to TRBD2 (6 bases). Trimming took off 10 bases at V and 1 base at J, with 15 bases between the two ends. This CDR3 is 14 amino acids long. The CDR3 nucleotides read TGTGCCATCCTCGGCGGGGTGGGCACAGATACGCAGTATTTT. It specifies CAILGGVGTDTQYF.

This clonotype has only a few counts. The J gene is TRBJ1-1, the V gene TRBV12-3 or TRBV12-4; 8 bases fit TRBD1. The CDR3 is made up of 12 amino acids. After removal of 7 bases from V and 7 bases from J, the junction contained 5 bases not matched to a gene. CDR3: CASTLGQGEAFF. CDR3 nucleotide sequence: TGTGCCAGCACCCTTGGACAGGGTGAAGCTTTCTTT.

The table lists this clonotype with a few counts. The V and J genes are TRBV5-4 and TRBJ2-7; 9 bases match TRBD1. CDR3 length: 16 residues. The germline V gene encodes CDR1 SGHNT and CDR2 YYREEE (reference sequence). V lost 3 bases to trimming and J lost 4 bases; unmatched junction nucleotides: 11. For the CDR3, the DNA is TGTGCCAGCAGCTCCCCTGGGGGACAGGGTCGGTACGAGCAGTACTTC. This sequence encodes CASSSPGGQGRYEQYF.

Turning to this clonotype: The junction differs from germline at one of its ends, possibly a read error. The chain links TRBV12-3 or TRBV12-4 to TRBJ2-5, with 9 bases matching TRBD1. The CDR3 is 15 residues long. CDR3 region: CTSSLIDRGRETQYF. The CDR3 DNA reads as TGTACCAGTAGTTTAATCGACAGGGGGAGAGAGACCCAGTACTTC.

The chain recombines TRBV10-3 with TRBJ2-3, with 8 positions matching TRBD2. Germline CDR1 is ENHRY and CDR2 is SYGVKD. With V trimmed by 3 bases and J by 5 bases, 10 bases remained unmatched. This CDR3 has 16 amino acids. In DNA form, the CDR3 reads TGTGCCATCAGTGAACCCCGCGGGGGGCGGATAGATACGCAGTATTTT. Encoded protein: CAISEPRGGRIDTQYF.

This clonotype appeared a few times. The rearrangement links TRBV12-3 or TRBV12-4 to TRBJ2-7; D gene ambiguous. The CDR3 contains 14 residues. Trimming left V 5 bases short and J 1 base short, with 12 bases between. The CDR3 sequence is CASSPPSLSYEQYF. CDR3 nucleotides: TGTGCCAGCAGTCCCCCCTCGCTGTCCTACGAGCAGTACTTC.

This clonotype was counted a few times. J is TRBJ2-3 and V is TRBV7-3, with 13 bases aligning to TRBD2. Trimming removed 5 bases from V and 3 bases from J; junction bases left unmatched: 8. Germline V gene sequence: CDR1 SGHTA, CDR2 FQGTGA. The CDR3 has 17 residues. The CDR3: CASSTRTSGSGTDTQYF. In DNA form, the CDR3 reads TGTGCCAGCAGCACCCGGACTAGCGGGAGCGGAACAGATACGCAGTATTTT.